This TCR beta chain was retrieved from a study of blood T cell repertoires in COVID-19. In the study overall: The origin of the acute and convalescent COVID-19 samples was the United States, Italy and Spain. Nucleic acid was either cDNA or gDNA, and it came from T cells, B-cell-depleted T cells, or PBMCs.

CDR1 is SQVTM, CDR2 ANQGSEA, per germline. V was pared by 4 bases and J by 3 bases, with 10 bases between. This CDR3 has 12 amino acids. Profiled with immunoSEQ multiplex PCR; TCRdb holds only in-frame clones, not every one. The table lists approximately 200,000 clones, 88% of them singletons, with 1.5% to 2% in the top ten. This receptor was identified in a man aged 70-80 years with acute or convalescent COVID-19. The chain employs TRBV29-1 and TRBJ2-7; D is possibly TRBD1 (5 bases). The sample was peripheral blood. This CDR3 is CSVATVYYEQYF. CDR3 nucleotides: TGCAGCGTTGCGACAGTTTACTACGAGCAGTACTTC.